One TCR beta chain is described in this entry. This clonotype was seen only once. The antigen it recognizes is unknown. The sample holds no much larger clone one base away, and base qualities are not on file. The data stem from a study of blood T cells in healthy people across ages (dated by TCRdb to about 2015). Notes on the research overall: In model experiments, template switching captured roughly one uniquely barcoded TCR beta cDNA molecule for every two T cells. The donors were divided into four age groups: young (average around 16 years), middle-aged (around 41), aged (approximately 62) and long-lived (around 87). To avoid experimental bias, donors of different ages were distributed randomly across sequencing lanes. The study measured age-related changes in TCR beta repertoire diversity using deep sequencing normalized with unique cDNA molecular identifiers. Two additional independent replicas of 1 million unique cDNA reads from the same blood draw were analyzed for two donors (one aged 18 to 29 and one aged 80 or older).

The donors were roughly 40 Caucasian individuals from Russia, aged roughly 6 to 90 years, who were systemically healthy. Each donor gave roughly 9.5 milliliters of peripheral blood, collected into EDTA-treated Vacutainer tubes. PBMCs were isolated by Ficoll-Paque density-gradient centrifugation, with at least 6 million obtained per sample. Trizol reagent was used to extract total RNA from the PBMCs, yielding at least 5.5 micrograms per sample. Naive CD45RAhigh/CD27high T cell percentages were measured by flow cytometry on a PBMC aliquot from every donor. Library creation used 5' RACE. The sequencer listed for this sample is Illumina HiSeq 2500. A second PCR of about 7 to 12 cycles was run with a J-beta primer mix and a sample-barcoded 5' primer. A unique molecular identifier was introduced onto each TCR beta cDNA molecule by a template-switch 5' adaptor carrying 12 random nucleotides. Each sample yielded at least 2.5 million CDR3-containing paired-end reads. First-strand cDNA synthesis was performed from all RNA using the Mint cDNA synthesis kit, with priming by a TRBC-specific oligonucleotide. All cDNA was treated with uracil-DNA glycosylase and then went through a first 18-cycle PCR with the universal primers M1SS and BC2_uni_R. The authors processed their data as follows. Normalization of each sample was performed by random selection of 1 million high-quality reads, each carrying a distinct molecular identifier. Instead of being binned into consensus sequences, reads with shared molecular identifiers were discarded. MiTCR, run with a Q25 quality threshold and the strictest error-elimination algorithm, handled CDR3 identification, clonotype clustering and error correction. A nonparametric unseen species model with Euler transformation was used to estimate a lower bound on total TCR beta diversity. In TCRdb, the public reads were trimmed at Q25 with fastp and aligned with MiXCR, with productive beta chains retained. For every CDR3 protein sequence, its rows merge into one entry that carries the most common genes and DNA. The V and J calls follow TCRdb's processing rather than the paper's. This sample is represented by about 2 million distinct CDR3 sequences; around half of them were singletons. The ten largest account for approximately 2.1% of the sample.

V sheds 5 bases and J sheds 4 bases, leaving 9 bases between their ends. For CDR1 and CDR2, the germline V gene lists SGHDN and FVKESK. From cysteine to phenylalanine, the CDR3 is 13 amino acids long. Only CDR3 DNA remains: 39 bases, in frame from the first base. Summary of the overall study and its limitations: As age increased, observed TCR beta diversity per million T cells dropped in a roughly linear way, and a significant reduction was already evident by age 40. There was a strong correlation between observed TCR beta diversity and the percentage of naive T cells measured by flow cytometry. Because donor CMV infection status was unknown, age-related changes in expanded clonotypes were potentially confounded. Total diversity estimates from one million sequenced T cells were considered lower bounds and underestimates. Compared with the aged group, more naive CD4+ T cells, fewer expanded clones and increased TCR diversity were shown by the long-lived group, suggesting age selection. Bulk unsorted PBMC profiling prevented conclusive comparison of naive and antigen-experienced compartments.

This receptor was identified in a woman in her thirties or forties in good health. The rearranged chain carries TRBV14 and TRBJ2-1; TRBD1 is possibly the D segment (5 matching bases). Material: blood. The sequenced DNA is TGTGCCAGCAGCAAACAGGTTTACAATGAGCAGTTCTTC. Its translation is CASSKQVYNEQFF. Full variable domain (CDR3 extended with the reference TRBV14 and TRBJ2-1 proteins): EAGVTQFPSHSVIEKGQTVTLRCDPISGHDNLYWYRRVMGKEIKFLLHFVKESKQDESGMPNNRFLAERTGGTYSTLKVQPAELEDSGVYFCASSKQVYNEQFFGPGTRLTVL.